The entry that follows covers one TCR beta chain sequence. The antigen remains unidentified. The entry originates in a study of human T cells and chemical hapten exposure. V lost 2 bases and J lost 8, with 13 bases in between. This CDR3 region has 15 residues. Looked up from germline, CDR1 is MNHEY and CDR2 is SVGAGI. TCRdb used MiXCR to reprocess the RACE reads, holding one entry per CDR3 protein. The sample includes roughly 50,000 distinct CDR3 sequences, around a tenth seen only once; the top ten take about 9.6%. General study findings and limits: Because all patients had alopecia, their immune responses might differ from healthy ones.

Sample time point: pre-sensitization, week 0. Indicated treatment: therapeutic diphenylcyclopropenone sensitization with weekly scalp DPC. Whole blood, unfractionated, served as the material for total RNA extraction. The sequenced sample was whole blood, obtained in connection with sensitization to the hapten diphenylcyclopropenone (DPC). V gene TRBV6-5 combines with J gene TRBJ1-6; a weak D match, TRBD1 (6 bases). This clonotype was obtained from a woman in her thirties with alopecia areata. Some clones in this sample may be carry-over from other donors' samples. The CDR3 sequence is CASSYMDSIDSPLHF. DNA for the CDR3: TGTGCCAGCAGTTACATGGACAGTATAGATTCACCCCTCCACTTT.